The 3 T cell receptor beta chains presented below share a single source sample, sequenced in a study of human T cells and chemical hapten exposure. TCRdb analysed the RACE reads with MiXCR anew, one entry per CDR3 protein. The repertoire holds about 52,000 distinct CDR3 sequences, with 9.9% as singletons. Time point here: patch test 3, about 24 weeks after DPC sensitization. Treatment given: therapeutic diphenylcyclopropenone sensitization with weekly scalp DPC. The sequencing used whole blood, collected in connection with sensitization to the hapten diphenylcyclopropenone (DPC). These receptors all stem from a middle-aged woman with alopecia areata. Some clones in this sample may be carry-over from other donors' samples.

This clonotype has at least ten counts. The genes are TRBV3-1 and TRBJ2-3; 9 nucleotides align to TRBD2. The CDR3 contains 15 residues. The ends lost 2 bases at V and 4 bases at J; junction bases unmatched: 4. CDR1 and CDR2 (germline): LGHDT, YNNKEL (reference sequence). In DNA form, the CDR3 reads TGTGCCAGCAGCCAACAGCGGGGGGCGGCAGATACGCAGTATTTT. Translating gives CASSQQRGAADTQYF.

This clonotype was counted a few times. The chain carries TRBV2 and TRBJ1-5; D is possibly TRBD1 (5 bases). Germline CDR1 SNHLY, CDR2 FYNNEI. The CDR3 is 17 amino acids. V was cut by 4 bases and J by 2 bases, with 18 bases left in between. The CDR3 bases are TGTGCCAGCAGTGCTTTGAGGGACCCCACCGGCAATCAGCCCCAGCATTTT. Translation gives CASSALRDPTGNQPQHF.

This clonotype has just a few counts. V and J are TRBV7-3 and TRBJ2-6; 7 bases align to TRBD1. CDR3 length: 12 amino acids. CDR1 and CDR2 (germline): SGHTA, FQGTGA. Trimming at V came to 5 bases and at J to 17 bases, leaving 9 bases not matched to a gene. DNA for the CDR3: TGTGCCAGCAGCGCGTACGGGACAGTCTTGACTTTC. Translating it yields CASSAYGTVLTF.